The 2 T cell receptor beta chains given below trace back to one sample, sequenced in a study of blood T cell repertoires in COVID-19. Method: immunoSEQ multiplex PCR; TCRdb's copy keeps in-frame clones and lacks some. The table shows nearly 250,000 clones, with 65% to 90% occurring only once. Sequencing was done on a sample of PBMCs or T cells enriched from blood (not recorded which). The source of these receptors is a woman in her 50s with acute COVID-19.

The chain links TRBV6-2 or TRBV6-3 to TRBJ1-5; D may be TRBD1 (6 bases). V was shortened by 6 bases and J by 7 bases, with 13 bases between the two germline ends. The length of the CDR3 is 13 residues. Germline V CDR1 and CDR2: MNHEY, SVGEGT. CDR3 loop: CASSDRWDQPQHF. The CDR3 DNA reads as TGTGCCAGCAGCGACAGGTGGGACCAGCCCCAGCATTTT.

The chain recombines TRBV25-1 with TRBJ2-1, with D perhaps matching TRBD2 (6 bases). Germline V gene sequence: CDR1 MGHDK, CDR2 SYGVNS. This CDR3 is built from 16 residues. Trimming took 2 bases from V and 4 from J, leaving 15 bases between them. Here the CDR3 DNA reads TGTGCCAGCAGTGAAGCTGGGCGGGGAGATTACAATGAGCAGTTCTTC. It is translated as CASSEAGRGDYNEQFF.